The rows below give T cell receptor beta chains drawn from one sample of a study of Ad26.COV2.S vaccination and SARS-CoV-2 variants. Clones were sequenced by immunoSEQ multiplex PCR, and TCRdb holds only the in-frame ones, with some missing. Of more than 300,000 clones in the sample, about 86% were seen once. This specimen consisted of peripheral blood, obtained in a trial of Ad26.COV2.S vaccine versus placebo. The receptors shown here come from a person between 18 and 59 years old who received the Ad26.COV2.S COVID-19 vaccine or a placebo. CDR3s include the opening cysteine and the closing phenylalanine or tryptophan. A D gene is named only where the DNA matches it firmly. Some rows mark clone size as missing; the rest say once, few, many or name a class of expanded clone.

V	J	D	size	CDR3	DNA
TRBV2	TRBJ1-1	-	-	CASTTQDISLGEAFF	TGTGCCAGCACCACCCAGGACATTTCCCTCGGAGAAGCTTTCTTT
TRBV10-3	TRBJ2-2	TRBD1	-	CAISRGTGKNTGELFF	TGTGCCATCAGCCGTGGGACAGGGAAGAACACCGGGGAGCTGTTTTTT
TRBV5-1	TRBJ1-2	-	-	CASSLGPGTNYGYTF	TGCGCCAGCAGCTTGGGTCCAGGGACAAACTATGGCTACACCTTC
TRBV6-5	TRBJ1-1	-	-	CASKGEGEAFF	TGTGCCAGCAAAGGGGAGGGAGAAGCTTTCTTT
TRBV29-1	TRBJ1-5	-	-	CSVVESSNQPQHF	TGCAGCGTTGTGGAAAGTAGCAATCAGCCCCAGCATTTT
TRBV12-3/TRBV12-4	TRBJ1-2	-	-	CASSLGAGYTF	TGTGCCAGCAGTTTAGGGGCTGGCTACACCTTC
TRBV9	TRBJ1-6	-	once	CASSVVSTPNSPLHF	TGTGCCAGCAGCGTAGTTAGCACTCCAAATTCACCCCTCCACTTT
TRBV28	TRBJ1-5	-	-	CASSGRGGNQPQHF	TGTGCCAGCAGTGGGAGGGGGGGCAATCAGCCCCAGCATTTT
TRBV6-4	TRBJ2-3	TRBD2	-	CASSATSGATDTQYF	TGTGCCAGCAGTGCGACTAGCGGGGCAACAGATACGCAGTATTTT
TRBV20-1	TRBJ2-1	TRBD2	-	CSASLRGASSYNEQFF	TGCAGTGCTAGTCTGCGGGGGGCGAGCTCCTACAATGAGCAGTTCTTC
TRBV6-2/TRBV6-3	TRBJ2-5	-	-	CASSPLPETQYF	TGTGCCAGCAGCCCCCTCCCAGAGACCCAGTACTTC
TRBV2	TRBJ2-7	TRBD1	-	CASSLDRFSEQYF	TGTGCCAGCAGCTTGGACAGGTTCAGCGAGCAGTACTTC
TRBV9	TRBJ2-3	-	-	CASSVMPRDTQYF	TGTGCCAGCAGCGTAATGCCCAGAGATACGCAGTATTTT
TRBV7-9	TRBJ2-5	-	-	CASSRGLQEYF	TGTGCCAGCAGCCGTGGACTACAAGAGTACTTC
TRBV19	TRBJ2-7	-	-	CASSMGYKTYEQYF	TGTGCCAGTAGTATGGGCTACAAAACCTACGAGCAGTACTTC
TRBV7-3	TRBJ2-7	TRBD2	-	CASSSLRSLAGGNEQYF	TGTGCCAGCAGCTCACTCCGATCGCTAGCGGGGGGCAACGAGCAGTACTTC
TRBV12-3/TRBV12-4	TRBJ2-5	-	-	CASSSGLKETQYF	TGTGCCAGCAGCTCGGGCCTGAAAGAGACCCAGTACTTC
TRBV6-5	TRBJ2-3	TRBD1	-	CASWDRGPTDTQYF	TGTGCCAGTTGGGACAGGGGCCCCACAGATACGCAGTATTTT
TRBV30	TRBJ2-5	-	-	CAWSVDARTETQYF	TGTGCCTGGAGTGTAGACGCCCGCACAGAGACCCAGTACTTC
TRBV10-3	TRBJ1-1	TRBD1	-	CAIRQGAAGTEAFF	TGTGCCATCAGGCAGGGGGCGGCGGGCACTGAAGCTTTCTTT
TRBV7-2	TRBJ1-2	TRBD1	-	CASSPRDRGYGYTF	TGTGCCAGCAGCCCTAGGGACAGGGGATATGGCTACACCTTC
TRBV5-4	TRBJ2-7	TRBD1	few	CASSFNRGQDNEQYF	TGTGCCAGCAGCTTTAACAGGGGTCAGGATAACGAGCAGTACTTC
TRBV3-1/TRBV3-2	TRBJ1-6	-	-	CASSHQKDSPLHF	TGTGCCAGCAGCCACCAGAAAGATTCACCCCTCCACTTT
TRBV7-6	TRBJ2-7	-	-	CASSLGDSRNLRSHIVYF	TGTGCCAGCAGCTTAGGGGACTCCAGGAACCTACGTTCACACATTGTATACTTC
TRBV6-5	TRBJ1-2	TRBD1	-	CASSKGQGFDYGYTF	TGTGCCAGCAGTAAGGGACAGGGGTTTGACTATGGCTACACCTTC
TRBV5-1	TRBJ1-1	-	-	CASKEDTEAFF	TGCGCCAGCAAGGAGGACACTGAAGCTTTCTTT
TRBV18	TRBJ2-7	-	few	CASSRRLQGSYEQYF	TGTGCCAGCTCACGACGACTACAGGGCTCCTACGAGCAGTACTTC
TRBV5-1	TRBJ2-7	TRBD1	-	CASSPGQHLSYEQYF	TGCGCCAGCAGCCCGGGACAGCACCTTTCCTACGAGCAGTACTTC
TRBV6-5	TRBJ2-7	-	-	CATAQGYEQYF	TGTGCCACTGCCCAGGGCTACGAGCAGTACTTC
TRBV5-1	TRBJ1-1	-	-	CASSLGGQNTEAFF	TGCGCCAGCAGCTTGGGGGGACAGAACACTGAAGCTTTCTTT
TRBV7-9	TRBJ1-2	-	-	CASSADTRNYGYTF	TGTGCCAGCAGCGCCGACACGAGGAACTATGGCTACACCTTC
TRBV3-1/TRBV3-2	TRBJ2-7	-	-	CASSQTGSPLYEQYF	TGTGCCAGCAGCCAAACAGGGTCCCCTCTATACGAGCAGTACTTC
TRBV27	TRBJ2-1	TRBD2	-	CATSLSGGHYNEQFF	TGTGCCACCAGCCTTAGCGGGGGGCACTACAATGAGCAGTTCTTC
TRBV19	TRBJ2-2	TRBD2	once	CASRQLIAGGRTGELFF	TGTGCCAGTAGACAGCTTATAGCGGGGGGCCGCACCGGGGAGCTGTTTTTT
TRBV10-3	TRBJ1-4	TRBD1	-	CAIRSGGGEKLFF	TGTGCCATCAGATCAGGGGGTGGTGAAAAACTGTTTTTT
TRBV7-6	TRBJ1-1	-	once	CASSPSGQYTEAFF	TGTGCCAGCAGCCCAAGTGGGCAATACACTGAAGCTTTCTTT
TRBV6-2/TRBV6-3	TRBJ1-5	-	-	CASSYGGVQPQHF	TGTGCCAGCAGTTACGGAGGGGTTCAGCCCCAGCATTTT
TRBV6-5	TRBJ2-7	TRBD1	-	CASSRRQGRYEQYF	TGTGCCAGCAGTAGGAGACAGGGGCGCTACGAGCAGTACTTC
TRBV11-2	TRBJ1-6	-	-	CASSLDRGNSPLHF	TGTGCCAGCAGCTTAGATCGGGGTAATTCACCCCTCCACTTT
TRBV12-3/TRBV12-4	TRBJ1-2	-	few	CASRMSEIYGYTF	TGTGCCAGCAGGATGTCGGAGATCTATGGCTACACCTTC
TRBV7-2	TRBJ2-2	-	-	CASSSYTGELFF	TGTGCCAGCAGCTCTTACACCGGGGAGCTGTTTTTT
TRBV19	TRBJ2-7	TRBD1	-	CASSLTGGNYEQYF	TGTGCCAGTAGCCTAACAGGGGGCAACTACGAGCAGTACTTC
TRBV6-2/TRBV6-3	TRBJ2-2	-	-	CASSYFVGGELFF	TGTGCCAGCAGTTACTTCGTCGGCGGGGAGCTGTTTTTT
TRBV5-4	TRBJ1-1	-	-	CASSLAGSINTEAFF	TGTGCCAGCAGCTTGGCAGGTTCAATAAACACTGAAGCTTTCTTT
TRBV10-1	TRBJ2-7	TRBD2	-	CASMLSGGAEIWEQYF	TGCGCCAGCATGTTGAGCGGGGGGGCCGAGATATGGGAGCAGTACTTC
TRBV19	TRBJ1-2	TRBD1	-	CASRKTGAQDGYTF	TGTGCCAGTAGGAAGACAGGGGCGCAGGATGGCTACACCTTC
TRBV7-2	TRBJ1-2	-	-	CASSLLGGGGNYGYTF	TGTGCCAGCAGTCTCTTAGGAGGCGGCGGGAACTATGGCTACACCTTC
TRBV18	TRBJ2-1	-	-	CASSASENEQFF	TGTGCCAGCTCAGCATCAGAGAATGAGCAGTTCTTC
TRBV5-1	TRBJ2-3	-	-	CASSPLPGGTDTQYF	TGCGCCAGCAGCCCTCTACCCGGGGGCACAGATACGCAGTATTTT
TRBV7-9	TRBJ1-3	-	-	CASSFLTGSGNTIYF	TGTGCCAGCAGCTTTCTCACAGGGTCTGGAAACACCATATATTTT
TRBV6-5	TRBJ1-1	-	-	CASISQVVTEAFF	TGTGCCAGCATATCACAGGTTGTTACTGAAGCTTTCTTT
TRBV19	TRBJ1-2	-	-	CASSTDVRDSYTF	TGTGCCAGTAGTACCGACGTCAGGGATAGCTACACCTTC
TRBV6-2/TRBV6-3	TRBJ1-5	-	-	CASTPFPTYNQPQHF	TGTGCCAGCACCCCTTTCCCGACCTACAATCAGCCCCAGCATTTT
TRBV13	TRBJ2-5	TRBD2	-	CASSQQRGVSLQETQYF	TGTGCCAGCAGCCAGCAGCGGGGCGTATCCCTTCAAGAGACCCAGTACTTC
TRBV9	TRBJ2-1	TRBD1	-	CASSVGTGGYREQFF	TGTGCCAGCAGCGTGGGGACAGGGGGCTACAGGGAGCAGTTCTTC
TRBV5-5	TRBJ2-6	-	-	CASSFRGTSGANVLTF	TGTGCCAGCAGCTTTAGGGGGACCTCTGGGGCCAACGTCCTGACTTTC
TRBV7-2	TRBJ2-1	-	few	CASSLDSNEQFF	TGTGCCAGCAGCTTAGATAGTAATGAGCAGTTCTTC
TRBV9	TRBJ1-6	-	-	CASSVDWERNSPLHF	TGTGCCAGCAGCGTAGACTGGGAAAGGAATTCACCCCTCCACTTT
TRBV7-2	TRBJ1-1	TRBD1	-	CASSVAGQHYTEAFF	TGTGCCAGCAGCGTAGCGGGACAGCATTACACTGAAGCTTTCTTT